One sample yielded the 20 T cell receptor beta chains listed below, sequenced in a study of T and B cells in COVID-19 patients. Blood genomic DNA input for TRB amplification was roughly 220-500 ng. TRB rearrangements were amplified by multiplex PCR with BIOMED2 TRB-A/B primers. TCRdb analysed the multiplex PCR reads with MiXCR anew, one entry per CDR3 protein. This sample has 8,700 or so distinct CDR3 sequences, with roughly 31% found just once. Material for sequencing was blood. The receptors were sampled from a human donor who had recovered from COVID-19.

The V call is TRBV7-7, the J call TRBJ2-7; TRBD1 matches at 8 bases. With 5 bases clipped from V and 2 bases from J, the junction kept 11 bases outside the gene matches. CDR3 length: 16 amino acids. Germline CDR1 and CDR2: SSHAT and FNYEAQ (reference sequence). The CDR3 protein is CASSPRMGQEPYEQYF. Written as DNA, the CDR3 is TGTGCCAGCAGCCCAAGGATGGGACAGGAGCCCTACGAGCAGTACTTC.

This chain connects TRBV5-1 to TRBJ1-2; D remains unclear. From germline, CDR1 is SGHRS and CDR2 YFSETQ. V lost 4 bases and J 8 bases, leaving 15 bases between the germline ends. The CDR3 runs to 13 residues. CDR3 nucleotide sequence: TGCGCCAGCAGCGTCAGTTTCAGTGAAGGCTACACCTTC. Encoded protein: CASSVSFSEGYTF.

This clonotype is deemed medium-sized. This chain uses TRBV19 with TRBJ2-3; tentatively, D is TRBD2 (6 bases). The CDR3 extends over 18 amino acids. V lost 4 bases and J lost 4, with 24 bases in between. Germline V CDR1 and CDR2: LNHDA, SQIVND (reference sequence). The CDR3: CASSTATPSEGFSDTQYF. The CDR3 DNA reads TGTGCCAGTAGTACTGCCACCCCTAGCGAGGGGTTCTCAGATACGCAGTATTTT. The full variable domain, its missing parts supplied by reference TRBV19 and TRBJ2-3, is DGGITQSPKYLFRKEGQNVTLSCEQNLNHDAMYWYRQDPGQGLRLIYYSQIVNDFQKGDIAEGYSVSREKKESFPLTVTSAQKNPTAFYLCASSTATPSEGFSDTQYFGPGTRLTVL.

This clonotype is termed medium-sized. The V call is TRBV6-5, the J call TRBJ2-1; D uncertain. This CDR3 has 11 amino acids. V gave up 2 bases and J gave up 10 bases, with 6 bases separating them. Germline V gives CDR1 MNHEY, CDR2 SVGAGI. CDR3 protein: CASSYGPEQFF. The CDR3, as DNA: TGTGCCAGCAGTTACGGGCCAGAGCAGTTCTTC.

This clonotype was recorded a few times. The rearrangement joins TRBV7-6 to TRBJ2-2, with D unclear. Looked up from germline, CDR1 is SGHVS and CDR2 is FNYEAQ. The CDR3 runs 16 residues. Trimming pared 5 bases from V and 5 bases from J, leaving 18 bases between. In nucleotides, the CDR3 is TGTGCCAGCAGCGTTGGACGGCTGGTGGTTACCGGGGAGCTGTTTTTT. Residues: CASSVGRLVVTGELFF. Based on the CDR3 plus reference TRBV7-6 and TRBJ2-2, the full variable domain is GAGVSQSPRYKVTKRGQDVALRCDPISGHVSLYWYRQALGQGPEFLTYFNYEAQQDKSGLPNDRFSAERPEGSISTLTIQRTEQRDSAMYRCASSVGRLVVTGELFFGEGSRLTVL.

The chain is built from TRBV19 and TRBJ2-2; weak D call: TRBD2 (5 bases). V gave up 9 bases and J gave up 6 bases, with 20 bases separating them. CDR3 size: 15 residues. In germline, CDR1 is LNHDA, CDR2 SQIVND (reference sequence). The DNA of the CDR3 is TGTGCCAGCAGTGACGGGCTAGCAAGGGCCGGGGAGCTGTTTTTT. Its translation: CASSDGLARAGELFF.

This clonotype was observed a handful of times. The junction does not match germline at one end; this may be a read error. V usage is TRBV5-4 and J usage is TRBJ2-3, with D hard to call. CDR3 length: 15 residues. Germline V gives CDR1 SGHNT, CDR2 YYREEE (reference sequence). The CDR3 sequence is CASSYTRVGTDTQYF. The CDR3 DNA follows: TGCGCCAGCAGCTATACAAGGGTTGGCACAGATACGCAGTATTTT. Full variable domain (remainder filled in from reference TRBV5-4 and TRBJ2-3): ETGVTQSPTHLIKTRGQQVTLRCSSQSGHNTVSWYQQALGQGPQFIFQYYREEENGRGNFPPRFSGLQFPNYSSELNVNALELDDSALYLCASSYTRVGTDTQYFGPGTRLTVL.

This clonotype was observed a handful of times. The chain combines TRBV6-1 with TRBJ1-3; unclear D gene. Trimming took 6 bases from V and 0 from J, leaving 12 bases between them. The V gene's germline CDR1 is MNHNS and CDR2 SASEGT. CDR3 size: 15 residues. CDR3: CASRLGGLSGNTIYF. The CDR3 DNA reads TGTGCCAGCAGGCTGGGAGGTCTCTCTGGAAACACCATATATTTT.

V gene TRBV30 combines with J gene TRBJ1-2; D remains ambiguous. The length of the CDR3 is 14 residues. Trimming shortened V by 3 bases and J by 8 bases, and 19 bases separated the two germline ends. Germline-derived CDR1 and CDR2 are GTSNPN and SVGIG (reference sequence). This CDR3 is CAWRTPGLKEGYTF. The CDR3 DNA sequence: TGTGCCTGGAGGACCCCGGGTCTTAAGGAGGGCTACACCTTC.

In its sample, this clonotype is medium-sized (0.01 to 0.1%). The CDR3 sequence: CASSLDRTDTQYF. As DNA, the CDR3 is TGTGCCAGCAGCCTGGACAGAACAGATACGCAGTATTTT. This chain joins TRBV27 and TRBJ2-3; a possible D gene is TRBD1 (6 bases). Germline V CDR1 and CDR2: MNHEY, SMNVEV (reference sequence). V was trimmed by 6 bases and J by 3 bases, leaving 10 bases between them. CDR3 length equals 13 residues.

In its sample, this clonotype is medium-sized. The chain is built from TRBV15 and TRBJ2-5; perhaps D is TRBD1 or TRBD2 (6 bases each). The germline CDR1 and CDR2 sequences are LNHNV and YYDKDF (reference sequence). Between the trimmed V and J ends, which lost 1 base and 1 base, there was a span of 13 bases. The CDR3 is 16 amino acids. The DNA of the CDR3 is TGTGCCACCAGCAGAGGGGGGGCAGCCCGCCAAGAGACCCAGTACTTC. This gives the protein CATSRGGAARQETQYF.

The genes are TRBV19 and TRBJ2-7; a weak D match, TRBD2 (7 bases). There are 14 residues in the CDR3. Per germline, CDR1 LNHDA and CDR2 SQIVND (reference sequence). V shed 5 bases and J shed 3 bases, with 14 bases lying between them. The CDR3 region is CASSVRGAIYEQYF. CDR3 in DNA: TGTGCCAGTAGTGTCCGGGGGGCTATCTACGAGCAGTACTTC.

In its sample, this clonotype is medium-sized. In DNA form, the CDR3 reads TGCAGCGTTGAAGAGCGGGCAGGAAACTATGGCTACACCTTC. It translates to CSVEERAGNYGYTF. V usage is TRBV29-1 and J usage is TRBJ1-2, with D hard to call. The CDR3 has 14 amino acids. The ends were cut back, 0 bases at V and 2 bases at J, with 10 bases in the middle. Germline lookup yields CDR1 SQVTM and CDR2 ANQGSEA. The entire variable domain, with the rest obtained from reference TRBV29-1 and TRBJ1-2, is as follows: SAVISQKPSRDICQRGTSLTIQCQVDSQVTMMFWYRQQPGQSLTLIATANQGSEATYESGFVIDKFPISRPNLTFSTLTVSNMSPEDSSIYLCSVEERAGNYGYTFGSGTRLTVV.

The chain joins TRBV7-9 to TRBJ1-4; 8 positions match TRBD1. Trimming took 5 bases from V and 7 from J; bases not matched to a gene: 6. CDR1 and CDR2 (germline): SEHNR, FQNEAQ (reference sequence). The CDR3 loop spans 14 amino acids. The CDR3 loop is CASSTDRGGEKLFF. The DNA for the CDR3 is TGTGCCAGCAGCACAGACAGGGGCGGTGAAAAACTGTTTTTT.

The gene calls are TRBV6-1 and TRBJ2-5; D perhaps matches TRBD1 (5 bases). CDR1 MNHNS and CDR2 SASEGT come from the germline V gene. The CDR3 runs 15 residues. The V end lost 2 bases, the J end lost 6 bases, and 16 bases lay between the germline ends. The CDR3 is CASSELGQLGKTQYF. The DNA for the CDR3 is TGTGCCAGCAGTGAACTGGGGCAGTTAGGGAAGACCCAGTACTTC.

The chain uses TRBV7-6 and TRBJ1-5; D perhaps matches TRBD1 (5 bases). V lost 5 bases, J lost 3 bases, and 11 bases lay in between. Germline V CDR1 and CDR2: SGHVS, FNYEAQ. This CDR3 is 14 amino acids long. The CDR3 DNA reads TGTGCCAGCAGCCCGACAGCCACCAATCAGCCCCAGCATTTT. This translates into CASSPTATNQPQHF.

This clonotype is labeled as medium-sized. The V and J genes are TRBV5-5 and TRBJ2-1; 10 bases map to TRBD1. There are 14 residues in the CDR3. Trimming removed 3 bases from V and 7 bases from J; junction bases left unmatched: 4. CDR1 and CDR2 from the germline V gene are SGHKS and YYEKEE (reference sequence). The CDR3 DNA reads as TGTGCCAGCAGCTCTCGGGGACAGGGGAATGAGCAGTTCTTC. It codes for CASSSRGQGNEQFF.

This clonotype was counted only a few times. V is TRBV29-1 and J is TRBJ1-1, with D perhaps matching TRBD1 (6 bases). The CDR3 runs 16 residues. V lost 6 bases and J 2 bases, leaving 22 bases between the germline ends. Germline V gene lookup returns CDR1 SQVTM and CDR2 ANQGSEA. The CDR3 DNA reads TGCAGCGTCGGAGCCTTCGTAAGCAGGGGAAACACTGAAGCTTTCTTT. Translation: CSVGAFVSRGNTEAFF.

This clonotype qualifies as medium-sized. It is unclear where the CDR3 begins or ends on the DNA, so no DNA is shown, and the CDR3 is as TCRdb lists it. The V and J genes are TRBV6-5 and TRBJ2-1; TRBD2 is the table's D call and was not checked against the DNA. Germline loops: CDR1 MNHEY, CDR2 SVGAGI. A total of 15 residues make up the CDR3, ends included. The CDR3 here is CASSSSGLAANEQFF.

This clonotype counts as medium-sized. J is TRBJ1-6 and V is TRBV6-5, with unresolved D. The CDR3 consists of 15 residues. Germline values: CDR1 MNHEY, CDR2 SVGAGI. Trimming removed 6 bases from V and 3 bases from J, with 12 bases in between. The CDR3 region is CASSDHGDYNSPLHF. The DNA for the CDR3 is TGTGCCAGCAGCGACCATGGGGACTATAATTCACCCCTCCACTTT.